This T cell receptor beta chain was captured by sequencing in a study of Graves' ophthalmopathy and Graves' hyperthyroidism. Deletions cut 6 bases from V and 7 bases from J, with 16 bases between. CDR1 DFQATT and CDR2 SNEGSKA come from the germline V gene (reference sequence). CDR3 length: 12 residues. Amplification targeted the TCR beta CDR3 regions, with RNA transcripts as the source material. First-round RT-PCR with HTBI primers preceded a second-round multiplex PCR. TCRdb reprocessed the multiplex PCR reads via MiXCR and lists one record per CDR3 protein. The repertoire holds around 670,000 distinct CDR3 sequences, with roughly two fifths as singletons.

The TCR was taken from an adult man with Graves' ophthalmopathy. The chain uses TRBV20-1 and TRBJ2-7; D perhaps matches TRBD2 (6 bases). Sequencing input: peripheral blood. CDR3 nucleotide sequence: TGCAGTGCCCCCACTAGCCAGTGGGAGCAGTACTTC. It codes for CSAPTSQWEQYF.